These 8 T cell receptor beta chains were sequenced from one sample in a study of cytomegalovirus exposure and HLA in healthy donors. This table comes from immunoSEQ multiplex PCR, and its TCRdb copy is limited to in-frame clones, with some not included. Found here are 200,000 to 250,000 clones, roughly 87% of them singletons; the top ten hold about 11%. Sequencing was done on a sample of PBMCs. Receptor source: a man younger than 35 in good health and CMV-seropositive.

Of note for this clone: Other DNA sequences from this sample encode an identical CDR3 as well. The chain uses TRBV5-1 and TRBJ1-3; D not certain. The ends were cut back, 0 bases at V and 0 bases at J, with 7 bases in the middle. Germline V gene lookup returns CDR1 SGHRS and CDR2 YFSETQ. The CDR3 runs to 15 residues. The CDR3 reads CASSLDGSSGNTIYF. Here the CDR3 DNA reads TGCGCCAGCAGCTTGGACGGGAGCTCTGGAAACACCATATATTTT.

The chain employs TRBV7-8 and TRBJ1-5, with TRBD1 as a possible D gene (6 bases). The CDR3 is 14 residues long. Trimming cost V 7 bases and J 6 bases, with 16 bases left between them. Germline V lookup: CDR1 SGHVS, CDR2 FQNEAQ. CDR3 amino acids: CASTPPGAGQPQHF. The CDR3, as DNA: TGTGCCAGCACCCCCCCGGGGGCTGGTCAGCCCCAGCATTTT. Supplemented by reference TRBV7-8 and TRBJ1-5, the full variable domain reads GAGVSQSPRYKVAKRGQDVALRCDPISGHVSLFWYQQALGQGPEFLTYFQNEAQLDKSGLPSDRFFAERPEGSVSTLKIQRTQQEDSAVYLCASTPPGAGQPQHFGDGTRLSIL.

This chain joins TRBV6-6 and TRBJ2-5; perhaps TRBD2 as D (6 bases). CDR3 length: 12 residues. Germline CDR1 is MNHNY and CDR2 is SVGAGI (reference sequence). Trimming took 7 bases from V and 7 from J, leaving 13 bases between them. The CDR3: CASIGVEGTQYF. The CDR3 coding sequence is TGTGCCAGCATAGGAGTGGAGGGGACCCAGTACTTC.

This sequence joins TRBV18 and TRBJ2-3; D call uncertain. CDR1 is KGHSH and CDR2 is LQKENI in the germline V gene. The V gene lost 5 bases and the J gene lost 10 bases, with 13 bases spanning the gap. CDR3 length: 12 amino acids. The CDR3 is CASSADAAPQYF. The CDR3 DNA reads TGTGCCAGCTCAGCGGACGCGGCACCGCAGTATTTT.

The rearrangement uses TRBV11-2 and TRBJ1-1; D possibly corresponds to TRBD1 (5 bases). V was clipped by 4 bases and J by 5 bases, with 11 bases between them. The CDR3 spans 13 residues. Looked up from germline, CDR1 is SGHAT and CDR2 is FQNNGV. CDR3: CASSSSWGTEAFF. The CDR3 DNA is TGTGCCAGCAGCTCCTCGTGGGGGACTGAAGCTTTCTTT.

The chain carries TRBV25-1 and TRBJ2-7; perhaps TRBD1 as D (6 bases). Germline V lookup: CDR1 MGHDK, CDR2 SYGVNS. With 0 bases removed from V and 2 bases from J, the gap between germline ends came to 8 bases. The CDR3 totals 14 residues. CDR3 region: CASSEYRGTYEQYF. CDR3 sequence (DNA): TGTGCCAGCAGTGAATATAGGGGGACCTACGAGCAGTACTTC.

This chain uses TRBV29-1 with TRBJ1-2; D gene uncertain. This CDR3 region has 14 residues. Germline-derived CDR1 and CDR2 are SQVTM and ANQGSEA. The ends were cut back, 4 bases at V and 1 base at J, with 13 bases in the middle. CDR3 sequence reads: CSVVMGGGNYGYTF. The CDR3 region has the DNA TGCAGCGTTGTTATGGGCGGCGGTAACTATGGCTACACCTTC.

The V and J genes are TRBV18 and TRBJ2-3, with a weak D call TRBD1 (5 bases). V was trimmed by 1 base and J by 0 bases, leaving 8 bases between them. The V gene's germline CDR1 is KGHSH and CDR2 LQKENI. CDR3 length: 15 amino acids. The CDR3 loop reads CASSPQGFSTDTQYF. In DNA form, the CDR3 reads TGTGCCAGCTCACCACAGGGGTTCAGCACAGATACGCAGTATTTT.